The clone carrying this T cell receptor (beta chain) has just a few counts. The people who gave samples were healthy Caucasians from Russia, aged roughly 6 to 90. The source of the sample is a study of blood T cells in healthy people across ages. Then a second PCR, running about 6 to 11 cycles, was carried out with a sample-barcoded 5' primer and a J-beta primer mix. One entry per CDR3 protein results from TCRdb running MiXCR on the 5' RACE reads. The table shows around 850,000 distinct CDR3 sequences, with 35% to 40% occurring only once. V lost 1 base and J 5 bases, leaving 12 bases between the germline ends. Germline CDR1 is SGHTA and CDR2 is FQGNSA. CDR3 length equals 16 residues.

This rearrangement joins TRBV7-2 to TRBJ1-6; D remains unclear. The source is a young man in good health. The specimen sequenced was blood. DNA of the CDR3: TGTGCCAGCAGCTTAGTGATAGGGAGGGATAATTCACCCCTCCACTTT. Its protein product is CASSLVIGRDNSPLHF.